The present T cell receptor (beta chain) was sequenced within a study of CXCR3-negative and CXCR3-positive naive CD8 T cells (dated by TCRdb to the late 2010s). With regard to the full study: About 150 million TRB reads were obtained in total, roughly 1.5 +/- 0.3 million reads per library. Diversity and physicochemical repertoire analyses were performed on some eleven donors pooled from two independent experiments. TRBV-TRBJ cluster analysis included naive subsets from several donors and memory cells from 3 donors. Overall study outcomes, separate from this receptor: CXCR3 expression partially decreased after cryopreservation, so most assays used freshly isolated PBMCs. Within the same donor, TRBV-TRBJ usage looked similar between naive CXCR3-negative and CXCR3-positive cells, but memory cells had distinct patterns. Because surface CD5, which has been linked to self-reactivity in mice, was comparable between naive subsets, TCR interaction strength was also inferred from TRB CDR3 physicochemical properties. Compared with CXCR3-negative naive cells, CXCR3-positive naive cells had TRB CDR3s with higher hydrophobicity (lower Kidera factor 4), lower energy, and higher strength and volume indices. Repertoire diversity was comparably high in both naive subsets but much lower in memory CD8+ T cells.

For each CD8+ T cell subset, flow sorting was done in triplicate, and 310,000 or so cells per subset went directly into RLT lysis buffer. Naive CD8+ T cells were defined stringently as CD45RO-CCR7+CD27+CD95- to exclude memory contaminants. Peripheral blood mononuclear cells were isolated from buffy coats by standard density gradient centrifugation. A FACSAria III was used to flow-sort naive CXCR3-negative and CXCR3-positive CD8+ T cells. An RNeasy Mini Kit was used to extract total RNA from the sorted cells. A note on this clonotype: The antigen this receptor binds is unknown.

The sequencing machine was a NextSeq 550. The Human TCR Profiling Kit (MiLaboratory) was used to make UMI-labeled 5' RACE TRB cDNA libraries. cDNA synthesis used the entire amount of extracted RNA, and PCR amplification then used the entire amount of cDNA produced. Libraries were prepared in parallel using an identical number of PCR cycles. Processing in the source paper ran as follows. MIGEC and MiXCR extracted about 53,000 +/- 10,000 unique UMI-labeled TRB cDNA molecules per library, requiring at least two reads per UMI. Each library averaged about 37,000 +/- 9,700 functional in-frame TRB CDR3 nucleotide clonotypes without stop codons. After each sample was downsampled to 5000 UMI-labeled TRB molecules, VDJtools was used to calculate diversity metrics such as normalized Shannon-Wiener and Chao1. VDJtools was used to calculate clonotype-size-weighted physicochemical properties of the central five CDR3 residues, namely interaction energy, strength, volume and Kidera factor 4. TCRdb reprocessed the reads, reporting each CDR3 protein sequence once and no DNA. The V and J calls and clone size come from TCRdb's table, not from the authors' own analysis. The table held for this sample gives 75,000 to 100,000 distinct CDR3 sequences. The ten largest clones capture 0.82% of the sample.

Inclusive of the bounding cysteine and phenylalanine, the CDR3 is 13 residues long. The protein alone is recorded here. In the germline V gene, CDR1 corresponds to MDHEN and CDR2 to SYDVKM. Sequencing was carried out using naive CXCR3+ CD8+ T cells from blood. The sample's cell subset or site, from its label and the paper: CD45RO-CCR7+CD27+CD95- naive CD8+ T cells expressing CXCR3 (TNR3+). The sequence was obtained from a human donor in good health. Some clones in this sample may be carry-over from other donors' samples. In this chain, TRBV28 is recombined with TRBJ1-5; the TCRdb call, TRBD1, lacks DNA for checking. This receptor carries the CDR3 CASSFIGDQPQHF.